This T cell receptor beta chain was recovered during a study of blood T cells in healthy people across ages. This CDR3 contains 15 residues. Trimming cost V 5 bases and J 4 bases, with 15 bases left between them. Germline CDR1 reads MNHNS; CDR2 reads SASEGT. Sample-barcoded 5' priming and a J-beta primer mix drove a second PCR of about 7 to 12 cycles. TCRdb passed the 5' RACE reads through MiXCR, listing each CDR3 protein once. This sample has approximately 900,000 distinct CDR3 sequences, with around 49% found just once. The clonotype comes from a young man in good health. The rearrangement uses TRBV6-1 and TRBJ1-5, with D perhaps TRBD1 (5 bases). Specimen: blood. CDR3 DNA sequence: TGTGCCAGCAGTCCAGGGATTATAGCAAATCAGCCCCAGCATTTT. Amino acids: CASSPGIIANQPQHF.